One T cell receptor beta chain is described in this entry. Original handling: Nucleated cell number was recorded as an estimate derived from reference gene primer amplification. Some clones are missing from TCRdb's copy, which holds only in-frame ones; the method was immunoSEQ multiplex PCR. From that table come the V and J calls and clone size; the DNA was used to work out D and trimming. The table lists about 300,000 clones, over 70% of them singletons. Trimming cost V 7 bases and J 8 bases, with 15 bases left between them. In germline, CDR1 is SNHLY, CDR2 FYNNEI. CDR3 length: 13 amino acids. This sample is part of a study of blood T cell repertoires in COVID-19. About the study: Collection of acute and convalescent COVID-19 samples took place in the United States, Italy and Spain. The cDNA or gDNA used as material had been derived from T cells, B-cell-depleted T cells, or PBMCs.

The chain carries TRBV2 and TRBJ1-5, with TRBD1 as a possible D gene (5 bases). This clonotype was sampled from a woman aged 45 to 65 with acute or convalescent COVID-19. Sequencing was done on a sample of peripheral blood. The CDR3 DNA reads TGTGCCAGCAAGGGTCGGGGGATTAAGCCCCAGCATTTT. Translated: CASKGRGIKPQHF.